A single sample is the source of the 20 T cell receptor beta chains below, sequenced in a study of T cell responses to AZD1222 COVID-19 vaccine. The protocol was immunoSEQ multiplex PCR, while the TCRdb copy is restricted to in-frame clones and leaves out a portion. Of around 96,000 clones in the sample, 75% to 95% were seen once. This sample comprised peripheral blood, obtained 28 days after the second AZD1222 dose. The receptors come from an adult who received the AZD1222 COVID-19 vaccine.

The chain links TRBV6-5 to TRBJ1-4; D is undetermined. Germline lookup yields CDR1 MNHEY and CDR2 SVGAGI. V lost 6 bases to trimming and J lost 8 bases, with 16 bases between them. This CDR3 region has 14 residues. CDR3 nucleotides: TGTGCCAGCAGCCCCGGAGCCGGGAGAGAAAAACTGTTTTTT. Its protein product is CASSPGAGREKLFF.

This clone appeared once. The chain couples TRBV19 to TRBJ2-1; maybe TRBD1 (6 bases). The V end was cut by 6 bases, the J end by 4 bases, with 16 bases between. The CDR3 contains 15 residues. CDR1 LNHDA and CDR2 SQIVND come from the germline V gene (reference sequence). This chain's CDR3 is CASSNRDISYNEQFF. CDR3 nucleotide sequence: TGTGCCAGTAGCAACCGGGACATCTCGTACAATGAGCAGTTCTTC.

In nucleotides, the CDR3 is TGTGCCAGTAACCCGCAGGTTAATCAGCCCCAGCATTTT. Encoded protein: CASNPQVNQPQHF. The chain recombines TRBV19 with TRBJ1-5, with D uncertain. The CDR3 runs to 13 residues. V was cut by 7 bases and J by 4 bases, with 11 bases left in between. Germline lookup yields CDR1 LNHDA and CDR2 SQIVND (reference sequence).

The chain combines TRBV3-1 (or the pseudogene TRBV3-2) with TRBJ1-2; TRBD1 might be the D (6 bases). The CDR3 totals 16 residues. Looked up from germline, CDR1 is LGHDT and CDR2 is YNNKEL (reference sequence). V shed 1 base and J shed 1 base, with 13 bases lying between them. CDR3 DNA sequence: TGTGCCAGCAGCCAAGGTCGGACAGCCATTAACTATGGCTACACCTTC. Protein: CASSQGRTAINYGYTF.

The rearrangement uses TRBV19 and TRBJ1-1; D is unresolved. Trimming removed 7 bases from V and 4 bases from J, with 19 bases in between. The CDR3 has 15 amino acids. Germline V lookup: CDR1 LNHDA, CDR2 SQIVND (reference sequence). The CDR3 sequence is CASIPTGLSSTEAFF. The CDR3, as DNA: TGTGCCAGTATACCCACCGGGCTCTCGAGCACTGAAGCTTTCTTT.

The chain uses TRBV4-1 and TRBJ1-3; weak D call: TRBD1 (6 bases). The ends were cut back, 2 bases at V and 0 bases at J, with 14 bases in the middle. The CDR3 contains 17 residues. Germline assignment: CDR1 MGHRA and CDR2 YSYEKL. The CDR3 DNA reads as TGCGCCAGCAGCCAACGGACAGCGCAGACCTCTGGAAACACCATATATTTT. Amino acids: CASSQRTAQTSGNTIYF.

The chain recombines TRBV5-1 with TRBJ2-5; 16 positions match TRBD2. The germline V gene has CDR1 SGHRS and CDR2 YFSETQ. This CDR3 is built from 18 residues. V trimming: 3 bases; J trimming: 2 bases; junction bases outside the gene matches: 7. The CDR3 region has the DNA TGCGCCAGCAGCTGGACCGGGACTAGCGGGAGGGGGCAAGAGACCCAGTACTTC. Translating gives CASSWTGTSGRGQETQYF.

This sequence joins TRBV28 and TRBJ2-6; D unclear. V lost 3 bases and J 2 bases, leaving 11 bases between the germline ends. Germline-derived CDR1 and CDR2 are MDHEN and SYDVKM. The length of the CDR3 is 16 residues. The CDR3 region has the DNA TGTGCCAGCAGTTTGGCCGGGTACACTGGGGCCAACGTCCTGACTTTC. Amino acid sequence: CASSLAGYTGANVLTF. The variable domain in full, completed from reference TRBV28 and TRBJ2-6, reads DVKVTQSSRYLVKRTGEKVFLECVQDMDHENMFWYRQDPGLGLRLIYFSYDVKMKEKGDIPEGYSVSREKKERFSLILESASTNQTSMYLCASSLAGYTGANVLTFGAGSRLTVL.

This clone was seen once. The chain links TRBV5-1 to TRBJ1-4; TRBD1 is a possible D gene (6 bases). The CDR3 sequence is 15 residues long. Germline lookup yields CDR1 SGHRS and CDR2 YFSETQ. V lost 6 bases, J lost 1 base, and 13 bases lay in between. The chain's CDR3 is CASTPGQLTNEKLFF. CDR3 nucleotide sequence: TGCGCCAGCACCCCCGGACAGCTAACTAATGAAAAACTGTTTTTT.

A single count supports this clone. This chain's CDR3 is CASSDRDPGLGTEAFF. The CDR3 nucleotides read TGTGCCAGCAGTGACCGGGACCCGGGACTCGGGACTGAAGCTTTCTTT. The genes are TRBV6-1 and TRBJ1-1, with D maybe TRBD1 (5 bases). Per the germline V gene, CDR1 is MNHNS and CDR2 is SASEGT. The V and J ends lost 3 bases and 5 bases respectively, with 19 bases between them. The CDR3 spans 16 residues.

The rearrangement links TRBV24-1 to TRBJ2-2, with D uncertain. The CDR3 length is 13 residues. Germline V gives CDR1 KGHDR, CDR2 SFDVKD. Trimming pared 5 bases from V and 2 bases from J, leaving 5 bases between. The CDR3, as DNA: TGTGCCACCAGTGTGGTAAACACCGGGGAGCTGTTTTTT. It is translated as CATSVVNTGELFF.

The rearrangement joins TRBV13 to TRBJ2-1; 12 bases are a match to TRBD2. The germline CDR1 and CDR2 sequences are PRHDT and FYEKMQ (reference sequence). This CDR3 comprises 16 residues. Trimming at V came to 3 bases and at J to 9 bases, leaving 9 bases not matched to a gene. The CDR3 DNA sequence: TGTGCCAGCAGCTTTACTAGCGGGAGGCGATATAGTGAGCAGTTCTTC. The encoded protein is CASSFTSGRRYSEQFF.

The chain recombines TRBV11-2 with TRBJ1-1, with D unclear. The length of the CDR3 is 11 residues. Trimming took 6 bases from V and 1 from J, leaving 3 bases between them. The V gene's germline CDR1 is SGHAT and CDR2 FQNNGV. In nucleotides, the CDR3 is TGTGCCAGCAGGGGGAACACTGAAGCTTTCTTT. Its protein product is CASRGNTEAFF.

CDR3 sequence: CASRIDRLNTEAFF. CDR3 in DNA: TGTGCCAGCAGGATCGACAGGCTGAACACTGAAGCTTTCTTT. The chain employs TRBV5-4 and TRBJ1-1; D is perhaps TRBD1 (6 bases). The V gene lost 5 bases and the J gene lost 0 bases, with 11 bases spanning the gap. The germline gives CDR1 SGHNT, CDR2 YYREEE (reference sequence). The CDR3 covers 14 residues. Full variable domain (missing parts from reference TRBV5-4 and TRBJ1-1): ETGVTQSPTHLIKTRGQQVTLRCSSQSGHNTVSWYQQALGQGPQFIFQYYREEENGRGNFPPRFSGLQFPNYSSELNVNALELDDSALYLCASRIDRLNTEAFFGQGTRLTVV.

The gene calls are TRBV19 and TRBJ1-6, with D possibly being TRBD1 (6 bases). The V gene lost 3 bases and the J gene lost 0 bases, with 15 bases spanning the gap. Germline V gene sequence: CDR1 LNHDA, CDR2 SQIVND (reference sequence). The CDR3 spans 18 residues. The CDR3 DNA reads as TGTGCCAGTAGTATCCGCCGACAGGAGAGCTCCTATAATTCACCCCTCCACTTT. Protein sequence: CASSIRRQESSYNSPLHF.

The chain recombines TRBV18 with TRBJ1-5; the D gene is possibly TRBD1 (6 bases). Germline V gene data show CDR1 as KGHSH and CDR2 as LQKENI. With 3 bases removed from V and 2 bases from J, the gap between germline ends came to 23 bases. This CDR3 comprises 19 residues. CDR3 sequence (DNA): TGTGCCAGCTCACCTCCCGGGCAGGGGCGAGGTCAGGGCAATCAGCCCCAGCATTTT. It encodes CASSPPGQGRGQGNQPQHF. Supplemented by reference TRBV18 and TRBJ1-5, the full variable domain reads NAGVMQNPRHLVRRRGQEARLRCSPMKGHSHVYWYRQLPEEGLKFMVYLQKENIIDESGMPKERFSAEFPKEGPSILRIQQVVRGDSAAYFCASSPPGQGRGQGNQPQHFGDGTRLSIL.

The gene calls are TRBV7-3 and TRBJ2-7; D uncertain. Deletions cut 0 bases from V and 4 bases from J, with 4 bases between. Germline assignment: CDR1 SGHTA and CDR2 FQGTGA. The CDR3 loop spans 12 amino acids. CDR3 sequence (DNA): TGTGCCAGCAGCTTAACGGGATACGAGCAGTACTTC. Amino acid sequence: CASSLTGYEQYF.

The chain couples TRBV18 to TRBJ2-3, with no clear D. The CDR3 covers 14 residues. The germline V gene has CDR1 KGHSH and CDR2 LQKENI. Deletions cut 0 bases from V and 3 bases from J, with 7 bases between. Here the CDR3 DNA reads TGTGCCAGCTCACCACCGGGGTTGACAGATACGCAGTATTTT. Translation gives CASSPPGLTDTQYF.

The CDR3 loop is CASSLALNSGSYNEQFF. CDR3 DNA: TGCGCCAGCAGCTTGGCCCTTAATAGCGGGAGCTACAATGAGCAGTTCTTC. V is TRBV5-1 and J is TRBJ2-1, with 9 bases that match TRBD2. This CDR3 is built from 17 residues. V shed 0 bases and J 3 bases; nucleotides not matched to a gene: 7. Germline values: CDR1 SGHRS, CDR2 YFSETQ.

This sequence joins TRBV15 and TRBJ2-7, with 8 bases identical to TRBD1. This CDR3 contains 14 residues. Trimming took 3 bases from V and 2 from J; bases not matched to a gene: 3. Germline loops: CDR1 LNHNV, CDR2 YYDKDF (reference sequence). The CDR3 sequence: CATSRAGGTYEQYF. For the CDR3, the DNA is TGTGCCACCAGCAGGGCAGGGGGCACCTACGAGCAGTACTTC.